This TCR beta chain was sequenced during a study of shared clonotypes between healthy human individuals. General study points: Clonotype sharing levels among donors were expected to vary with sequencing depth.

Every donor was a Caucasian adult from Nashville, Tennessee. The split of CD4+ cells yielded CD45RA+ naive and CD45RA-negative memory subsets. Notes on this clone: Its matching antigen is unknown.

Only in-frame clones appear in the TCRdb table, and some are missing; sequencing was by immunoSEQ multiplex PCR. The data contain over 850,000 clones, more than 75% of them seen just once; the ten biggest clones take up about 0.52%. Germline CDR1 is LGHNA and CDR2 is YNFKEQ. This CDR3 contains 20 residues. Trimming removed 2 bases from V and 4 bases from J; junction bases left unmatched: 22. The chain joins TRBV4-2 to TRBJ2-7, with 8 bases fitting TRBD2. The sequence was collected from a man aged 18 to 30 in good health. Some clones in this sample may be carry-over from other donors' samples. Specimen: memory CD4+ T cells from PBMCs. Subset in this sample: CD45RA-negative fraction. The CDR3 bases are TGTGCCAGCAGCCAACACCTACGGGGGGAGCGGGAGTTAGGGGAATACGAGCAGTACTTC. Translating gives CASSQHLRGERELGEYEQYF.